This T cell receptor (beta chain) was captured in a study of CD8 T cells in Susac syndrome. Study in general: Patients with Susac syndrome, at blood draw, were therapy-naive, on corticosteroids, or on intravenous immunoglobulin alone. Notes on the study in general: The greatest CD8+ clonal expansion in Susac occurred in TEMRA cells and in active patients. Within total CD8+ repertoires, approximately 16 Susac-specific public clones were found, and within CD8+ TEMRA repertoires, five.

In germline, CDR1 is LNHDA, CDR2 SQIVND (reference sequence). This CDR3 spans 17 amino acids. The J segment lost 6 bases and the V segment lost 9 bases, leaving 21 bases of the junction unmatched. A note on this clonotype: Antigen unknown.

Reverse transcription of about 0.5 to 1 ug RNA was performed with random hexamers. Amplification of TCR beta CDR3 was carried out by immunoSEQ multiplex PCR, which covered 54 Vbeta and 13 Jbeta segments. MiXCR was run by TCRdb on the immunoSEQ multiplex PCR reads, yielding one entry per CDR3 protein. The sample includes 84,000 or so distinct CDR3 sequences, about 95% of them seen just once. Sequenced sample: CD8+ T cells from PBMCs. The TCR originated in a human donor with Susac syndrome. The chain links TRBV19 to TRBJ2-7; 9 bases agree with TRBD2. CDR3 nucleotides: TGTGCCAGCGGTGGGGGAGGAAGACTAGCGGCCCGCCGCGAGCAGTACTTC. Amino acids: CASGGGGRLAARREQYF.